The present T cell receptor beta chain was sequenced within a study of blood T cell repertoires in COVID-19 (dated by TCRdb to the early 2020s). General notes on the study: The collaborator samples originated in the United States, Italy and Spain and spanned the acute and convalescent phases of COVID-19. The prospective study material was composed of cDNA or gDNA derived from T cells, B-cell-depleted T cells, or PBMCs. The dataset comprised deeply sampled blood TCRbeta repertoires from subjects exposed to, actively infected with, or recovered from COVID-19. The repertoires were released in a freely available public database meant as a resource for research on the immune response to SARS-CoV-2. The samples were drawn from two sources: the first 160 participants of the ongoing ImmuneRACE study, and 950 to 1,500 subjects contributed by 6 global collaborators. Sample metadata almost always included a de-identified subject ID, COVID-19 status, age in years and sex. HLA class I and class II types, where available, came from metadata supplied by the sample provider rather than from assay-based typing.

TCRbeta CDR3 regions were amplified from genomic DNA by means of the immunoSEQ Assay, a bias-controlled multiplex PCR. Per the original workflow: Nucleated cell counts per sample were estimated from amplification of reference gene primers within the assay. Sequence reads were collapsed and filtered to measure the absolute abundance of every unique TCRbeta CDR3 rearrangement. For each sample, productive Simpson clonality was calculated as the square root of Simpson's diversity index across productive rearrangements. Here the immuneACCESS table is served through TCRdb, limited to in-frame sequences with V and J called. Missing clones are a known gap in these copies; in checked studies unresolved V genes cover under half, and the rest lacks a known reason. For V, J and clone size, that table is used; D and trimming come from the DNA. This sample lists around 200,000 clones; around 80% were detected once. The ten largest make up 14% of the sample.

Results and caveats for the whole study, not just this receptor: Clinical and demographic metadata were provided uncurated, with the amount varying by source and participant.

The junction shows trimming of 2 bases on V and 11 bases on J, plus 12 bases between the germline ends. The CDR3 goes from the cysteine to the phenylalanine over 11 residues. The entry retains the CDR3 DNA only, 33 bases that are in frame from base 1. The germline V gene gives CDR1 as SQVTM and CDR2 as ANQGSEA. Regarding this clone: There is no known antigen for this receptor. Base-call qualities are not available, and no considerably larger clone is one nucleotide away.

Collaborating institutions collected whole blood in K2EDTA tubes following their own protocols. For TCRbeta analysis, collaborator samples were shipped as frozen whole blood, as isolated PBMCs, or as DNA extracted from either sample type. The sequence is built from TRBV29-1 and TRBJ1-1; the best D guess is TRBD1, with 5 bases matching. Sequences were obtained from peripheral blood. This receptor was obtained from a man in his thirties or forties with active or convalescent COVID-19. The DNA reads as follows: TGCAGCGTTGAACAGGGTGGGGCGGCTTTCTTT. The resulting protein is CSVEQGGAAFF. Reference TRBV29-1 and TRBJ1-1 proteins supply the regions before and after the CDR3; the full variable domain is: SAVISQKPSRDICQRGTSLTIQCQVDSQVTMMFWYRQQPGQSLTLIATANQGSEATYESGFVIDKFPISRPNLTFSTLTVSNMSPEDSSIYLCSVEQGGAAFFGQGTRLTVV.